This TCR beta chain was captured in a study of beta chain features in type 1 diabetes. Looking at the study overall: Regarding age, gender and cell yields, patients proved similar to healthy donors. Study-level results: Lower insertion and higher deletion counts appeared at VDJ junctions in type 1 diabetes patients.

Cells sorted by CD45RO/CCR7/CD25/CD127/CD95/CD27 comprised CD4+ naive, central memory, regulatory and stem cell-like memory cells. Trimming stripped 6 bases from V and 0 bases from J, with 12 bases between. Germline V lookup: CDR1 GTSNPN, CDR2 SVGIG (reference sequence). The CDR3 is 14 amino acids. This clone showed up just a few times. Antigen: not known. Expressed TCRB transcripts were sequenced because the entire RNA isolate underwent reverse transcription. Sequencing of naive, central memory and regulatory T cell samples gave an average of about 3.57 million reads. Sequencing was performed with immunoSEQ multiplex PCR; in TCRdb, only in-frame clones are kept and a portion is missing. The sample has 200,000 to 250,000 clones, 27% seen once.

The sample comprised central memory CD4+ T cells from blood. This clonotype was sampled from a young man in good health. The J gene is TRBJ1-3, the V gene TRBV30; D is ambiguous. The CDR3 is CACPGRYSGNTIYF. CDR3 DNA: TGTGCCTGTCCGGGGAGATACTCTGGAAACACCATATATTTT.